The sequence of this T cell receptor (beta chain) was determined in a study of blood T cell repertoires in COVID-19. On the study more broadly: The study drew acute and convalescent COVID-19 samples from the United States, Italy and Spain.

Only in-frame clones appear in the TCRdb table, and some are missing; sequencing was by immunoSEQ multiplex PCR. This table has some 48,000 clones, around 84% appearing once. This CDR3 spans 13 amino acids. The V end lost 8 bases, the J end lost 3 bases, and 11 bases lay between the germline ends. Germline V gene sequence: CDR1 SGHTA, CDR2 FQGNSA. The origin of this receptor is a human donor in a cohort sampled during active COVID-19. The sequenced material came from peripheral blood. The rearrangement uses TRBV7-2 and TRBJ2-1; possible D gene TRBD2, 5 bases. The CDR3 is CASGPGNYNEQFF. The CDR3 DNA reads TGTGCCAGCGGACCGGGGAACTACAATGAGCAGTTCTTC.